The subject of this entry is one T cell receptor (beta chain). In this sample, this clone turned up a few times. Its antigen specificity is not known. Nothing much larger sits one base from this clone, and base qualities are not available. This record comes from a study of shared clonotypes between healthy human individuals (dated by TCRdb to 2019 to 2021). Regarding the study in general: Two women and three men aged 18 to 49 years were included in the cohort. Per donor, three plates each were used for CD4 naive and CD4 memory, two for CD8 naive, and one for CD8 memory. Blood TCR repertoires of five healthy adults were deeply sequenced to estimate repertoire size and the extent of clonotype sharing between individuals. Different laboratories and diverse techniques were used to prepare libraries and sequence TCR repertoires, to increase sequencing depth and limit assay-specific biases. Between about 0.8 and 9 billion PBMCs per donor were obtained by leukapheresis.

The full study reports these points: Only blood was sampled, and tissue TCR repertoires likely differ from those in blood. When several donors were compared, the shared fraction of clonotypes was around 5% for naive CD4, more than 3% for naive CD8, more than 2% for memory CD4, and 0.35% to 0.5% for memory CD8. Naive subsets generally had larger estimated clonotype richness than memory subsets did. Pairwise subsampling indicated that sequencing depth was expected to affect the degree of clonotype sharing among donors. Higher generation probabilities were observed for clonotypes shared by all four sorted-subset donors than for non-shared clonotypes. The small number of donors limited the genetic and exposure-history diversity represented. Even with the large sequencing depth, rarefaction of the sorted-subset datasets indicated that sequencing was incomplete.

The donors were healthy, HIV-negative adults with no recently reported acute infections or vaccinations. Every donor was a Caucasian adult residing in Nashville, Tennessee, USA. CD4+ T cells were enriched through magnetic negative selection, after which naive cells were positively selected on CD45RA and the remaining negative fraction served as the memory subset. Blood was collected by leukapheresis, and PBMCs were isolated by Ficoll-Histopaque density gradient centrifugation and then cryopreserved in liquid nitrogen vapor phase. Analytical flow cytometry was used to check the purity and quantity of each magnetically sorted T cell population. Each sorted fraction had its genomic DNA isolated and then quantified by UV absorbance on a Nanodrop 2000c. CDR1 and CDR2, looked up from the germline V gene, are SQVTM and ANQGSEA. The cysteine opens and the phenylalanine closes a CDR3 of 13 amino acids. Just CDR3 DNA is preserved here, 39 bases in frame from base 1. Between the V and J ends, shortened by 4 bases and 4 bases respectively, the junction contains 11 bases.

Using the deep immunoSEQ assay, multiplex PCR amplified TCR CDR3 regions from genomic DNA. Extracted genomic DNA from each cell subset was distributed evenly across all wells of several immunoSEQ 96-well plates, and each plate was treated as a replicate. For sorted subsets, each replicate PCR was loaded with 200 ng genomic DNA, equivalent to roughly 30,000 T cell genomes. The purified libraries were quantified using a Qubit 3.0 fluorometer, sized with a Bioanalyzer 2100, and then quantified again using the KAPA Library Quantification kit. Every immunoSEQ 96-well plate was sequenced on a dedicated single-read 150-cycle Illumina NextSeq 550 flow cell. Per the authors' processing: Because only junctional sequences without quality scores were contained in the immunoSEQ output, filtering matching that applied to full-length reads could not be performed. Sequences were annotated with PyIR, a Python wrapper for IgBLAST v1.9, using IMGT germline references to assign V/J genes and CDR3. Reads with weak V/J assignments (E-value above 1e-6), missing CDR3, stop codons, out-of-frame junctions, or ambiguous translated residues were removed. V3J clonotypes were defined as sequences sharing an identical inferred V gene, J gene, and CDR3 amino acid sequence. Percentage overlap between repertoires was computed as shared unique clonotypes divided by the size of the smaller repertoire. Three approaches were used to assess repertoire richness: RTK rarefaction, the Chao1 estimator, and Recon v2.1 estimates of unobserved clonotypes. Generation probabilities were computed with OLGA for all TCRbeta clonotypes obtained by the gDNA method from several donors. This is the immuneACCESS table as TCRdb keeps it, with only in-frame sequences that have V and J called. A part of the clones is gone; compared with another copy, unresolved V genes explain less than half, and the rest is unexplained. That table furnishes V, J and clone size, whereas the DNA furnished D and trimming. The sample table holds 2,500,000 or so clones, of which around 94% were seen once. The top ten clonotypes cover about 0.13% of the sample.

The sequence links TRBV29-1 to TRBJ1-5; a tentative D match to TRBD1 spans 5 bases. The TCR comes from a man younger than 35 in good health. Sequencing was performed on naive CD4+ T cells sorted from blood. The sample's cell subset or site label is to be understood as: CD45RA+ positively selected. The CDR3 sequence is CSVAFPGNQPQHF. The DNA is TGCAGCGTTGCTTTCCCAGGGAATCAGCCCCAGCATTTT.